A selection of T cell receptor beta chains follows, all from one sample in a study of T cells in Graves' hyperthyroidism and ophthalmopathy. TCRdb analysed the multiplex PCR reads with MiXCR anew, one entry per CDR3 protein. The sample lists hundreds of thousands of distinct CDR3 sequences; 15% to 18% were seen once. Sequencing used blood. The receptors come from a young woman with Graves' hyperthyroidism. The conserved cysteine and the conserved F or W are not part of the CDR3 here.

v_gene	CDR3aa
TRBV5-1	ASSLEARYNSPLH
TRBV19	ASSTGVSRLAGFEQY
TRBV9	ASSVGGTQIYEQY
TRBV4-2	ASSQEPGRLYEKLF
TRBV29-1	SAGTYEQY
TRBV7-2	ASSQRGGRWNERF
TRBV3-1	ASTFSRTSGSIGTGELF
TRBV5-1	ASSPGKGLLSISYEQY
TRBV6-1	ASSYSQLYGYT
TRBV20-1	SARSWGEGREQY
TRBV12-3/TRBV12-4	ASSSLGGRETQY
TRBV28	ASSPMGQSYEQY
TRBV7-9	ASSRSDREYGYT
TRBV5-1	ASSLGDRELNTEAF
TRBV2	ATSDMRVGELF
TRBV6-2/TRBV6-3	ASTQHTGSNQPQH
TRBV5-1	ASSSGQNTEAF
TRBV27	ASSFGVGDGYT
TRBV4-3	ASSQEERQGREQY
TRBV11-2	ASSLEVIGEKLF
TRBV6-2/TRBV6-3	ATLPGGRRTDTQY
TRBV12-3/TRBV12-4	ASSLGTGVSQPQH
TRBV11-2	ASSIDRNYGYT
TRBV6-2/TRBV6-3	ASSRSFWTDNQPQH
TRBV7-8	ASSLDRGYSNQPQH
TRBV5-4	ASSLEIGNTGELF
TRBV2	ASTQELDTEAF
TRBV20-1	SALDPRGKMPQH
TRBV20-1	SAPRVGTSYEQY
TRBV12-3/TRBV12-4	ASSRGQTYNQPQH
TRBV5-1	ASSLTSLLNEQF
TRBV29-1	SVESTLNYGYT
TRBV2	ASIKTGGSEAF
TRBV2	ASSDRDPGANVLT
TRBV29-1	SLWSRGSYEQY
TRBV19	ASSVAANQPQH
TRBV27	ASSYGFSADTQY
TRBV20-1	SARDPGPSYNEQF
TRBV7-3	ASSPKGLAGYSTDTQY
TRBV20-1	SVAGGLGEQF
TRBV5-1	ASSATGAEQY
TRBV10-3	AISERDFGYT
TRBV11-2	ASSQVGQELHT
TRBV28	ASSFRQLYTEAF
TRBV6-6	ASSYGQMNTEAF
TRBV3-1	ASSQEGLAGANTGELF
TRBV18	ASSPLSSPQHSNEKLF